This T cell receptor (beta chain) is drawn from a study of T cells in Graves' hyperthyroidism and ophthalmopathy (dated by TCRdb to between 2017 and 2020). General notes on the study: Peripheral blood samples were taken at the time of initial diagnosis, prior to any treatment. Following sampling, methimazole starting at 30 mg daily was given to hyperthyroidism patients, and high-dose intravenous methylprednisolone was given to ophthalmopathy patients. TCR Vbeta CDR3 sequencing of fewer than 150 peripheral blood samples (around 45 ophthalmopathy, some 75 hyperthyroidism and about 17 progressor patients) is reported in the paper. To identify TCR V-J signatures that set the groups apart, the researchers used a discovery cohort of more than 95 patients, made up of under 45 with Graves' ophthalmopathy and about 60 with stable Graves' hyperthyroidism. The study also compared thyroid tissue and blood T-cell repertoires from about six Graves' hyperthyroidism patients. The 100 or so discovery patients were randomly divided into training and test sets at a 7:3 ratio. Prospective prediction of ophthalmopathy was tested in an independent validation cohort of 18 hyperthyroidism patients and 15 to 17 patients who later progressed to ophthalmopathy.

Ophthalmopathy patients had moderately to severely active disease, with a Clinical Activity Score of 3 or more, a NOSPECS grade of 4 or more, and a disease duration of less than 3 months. Any patient with an uncontrolled infection, another autoimmune disease, pregnancy or lactation was excluded. Diagnoses were established on the basis of clinical symptoms, serum thyroxine and TRAb, thyroid ultrasound, and orbital computed tomography. PBMCs were isolated from approximately 10 ml of fresh peripheral blood by Ficoll-Paque density gradient centrifugation. Total RNA was extracted with Trizol reagent, and quality was checked on an Agilent 2100 Bioanalyzer. Trimming costs V 10 bases and J 3 bases, and their ends lie 10 bases apart. CDR1 and CDR2 were assigned from the germline V gene (reference sequence) as LNHDA and SQIVND. The CDR3 covers 11 residues, taking in both the cysteine and the phenylalanine. CDR3 DNA is the only sequence kept; it has 33 bases, read in frame from the first base.

The study at large found these results: In validation, progression to ophthalmopathy was predicted by the model with more than 65% sensitivity and under 85% specificity, a median of approximately 6.5 months before onset. Most expanded thyroid clonotypes (frequency above 0.001) were also found in blood, which suggests that blood repertoires may mirror thyroid immune responses. In cross-validation, a model built on a 13 V-J signature told ophthalmopathy apart from stable hyperthyroidism with approximately 91% sensitivity and roughly 83% specificity, and in testing the same model reached 80%/75%. No statistical method was used to fix the sample size in advance, and group allocation was not hidden from the investigators.

Details on this clonotype: Its binding antigen is unknown. No per-base quality is available; no much larger clone lies one base away.

TCR beta CDR3 regions were amplified from RNA transcripts. For the first round of RT-PCR on the TCR CDR3, the HTBI primer set was used together with the Qiagen OneStep RT-PCR kit. Libraries were constructed in a second round of multiplex PCR, after which size selection and purification were performed. Libraries were sequenced paired-end with 100 bp reads on an Illumina HiSeq2000. In the authors' own workflow: SOAPnuke was used to process the raw data, with reads discarded if the reads contained adapters or uncalled bases, had a mean Phred below 15, or lacked an exact constant-primer or identifier match. High-quality paired reads were merged using COPE v1.2.5, and each unique nucleotide sequence was defined as a clonotype. Clonotypes were aligned to IMGT TRBV, TRBD and TRBJ reference segments using MiTCR v1.1. Analysis was restricted to V-J combinations with a frequency above 0.0001, which covered just over 98% of repertoires. The TCS score was defined as the ratio of F50 (clonal expansion) to E x V (chaos), calculated using BLOSUM62-based TCRdist between CDR3 peptides within each V-J. Welch's t-statistics and random forest reduced around 520 V-J features to 13, which were used in a naive Bayes classifier (R e1071). TCRdb trimmed public reads at Q25 via fastp, called clones via MiXCR and kept in-frame beta chains. Each entry is one CDR3 protein sequence, shown with its most common DNA and genes. These V and J calls originate from TCRdb's pipeline instead of the authors' own analysis. The sample has around 350,000 distinct CDR3 sequences on record, around 15% of them singletons. About 18% of the sample belongs to the ten largest clones.

The chain is encoded by TRBV19 joined to TRBJ2-7; no D gene call is confident. The sequence was collected from a woman aged 30 to 39 with Graves' ophthalmopathy. Material for sequencing was blood. The CDR3 has the sequence CATGLDYEQYF. The base sequence is TGTGCCACCGGGCTAGACTACGAGCAGTACTTC.